These 19 T cell receptor beta chains were sequenced from one sample in a study of blood T cell repertoires in COVID-19. Profiling relied on immunoSEQ multiplex PCR, and the TCRdb table lists in-frame clones only, not all of them. The table includes 100,000 to 150,000 clones, around four fifths detected once. Sequencing input: peripheral blood. These receptor sequences come from a human donor in a cohort sampled during active COVID-19.

The chain uses TRBV18 and TRBJ1-3; D remains unclear. The V and J ends lost 4 bases and 0 bases respectively, with 10 bases between them. The CDR3 contains 15 residues. Germline-derived CDR1 and CDR2 are KGHSH and LQKENI. The chain's CDR3 is CASSLDINSGNTIYF. The DNA for the CDR3 is TGTGCCAGCTCACTAGACATAAACTCTGGAAACACCATATATTTT.

J is TRBJ2-3 and V is TRBV3-1 (or the pseudogene TRBV3-2); 9 bases fit TRBD1. The CDR3 runs 16 residues. The V gene end was trimmed by 1 base and the J gene end by 6 bases; junction bases not matched to a gene: 8. The germline V gene has CDR1 LGHDT and CDR2 YNNKEL (reference sequence). The CDR3 protein is CASSQGPGTGTDTQYF. The DNA of the CDR3 is TGTGCCAGCAGCCAAGGCCCAGGGACAGGGACCGATACGCAGTATTTT.

The chain links TRBV3-1 (or the pseudogene TRBV3-2) to TRBJ2-5; unclear D gene. This CDR3 region has 13 residues. The germline V gene has CDR1 LGHDT and CDR2 YNNKEL (reference sequence). Trimming shortened V by 4 bases and J by 1 base, and 7 bases separated the two germline ends. The CDR3 loop reads CASSPRAQETQYF. The CDR3 DNA reads TGTGCCAGCAGCCCACGAGCCCAAGAGACCCAGTACTTC.

This chain uses TRBV28 with TRBJ2-7; 7 bases align to TRBD1. The J segment lost 2 bases and the V segment lost 5 bases, leaving 21 bases of the junction unmatched. CDR1 and CDR2 from the germline V gene are MDHEN and SYDVKM. This CDR3 has 19 amino acids. The CDR3 DNA is TGTGCCAGCAGTCCAGGACAGGCTCGAGTCGTATCCTTCGCCTACGAGCAGTACTTC. It encodes CASSPGQARVVSFAYEQYF.

This clone appeared a single time. The J gene is TRBJ1-4, the V gene TRBV6-6; D is perhaps TRBD1 (5 bases). There are 14 residues in the CDR3. The V gene's germline CDR1 is MNHNY and CDR2 SVGAGI (reference sequence). Trimming cost V 0 bases and J 11 bases, with 13 bases left between them. CDR3 residues: CASSYSRGADKLFF. The CDR3 coding sequence is TGTGCCAGCAGTTACTCAAGGGGCGCTGATAAACTGTTTTTT.

This sequence joins TRBV2 and TRBJ2-2; 10 bases agree with TRBD1. This CDR3 has 14 residues. The germline gives CDR1 SNHLY, CDR2 FYNNEI. Losses at the gene ends were 9 bases for V and 2 bases for J; bases not matched to a gene: 3. This chain's CDR3 is CARRTGGNTGELFF. DNA of the CDR3: TGTGCCAGAAGGACAGGGGGTAACACCGGGGAGCTGTTTTTT.

This chain joins TRBV4-2 and TRBJ2-7; possible D gene TRBD2, 6 bases. V was cut by 3 bases and J by 3 bases, with 9 bases left in between. Per germline, CDR1 LGHNA and CDR2 YNFKEQ. The CDR3 is 13 amino acids. CDR3 sequence: CASSQVGGYEQYF. CDR3 coding DNA: TGTGCCAGCAGCCAGGTGGGGGGCTACGAGCAGTACTTC.

The rearrangement uses TRBV28 and TRBJ2-1; 7 nucleotides line up with TRBD1. CDR3 size: 14 residues. The ends lost 5 bases at V and 4 bases at J; junction bases unmatched: 5. Germline lookup yields CDR1 MDHEN and CDR2 SYDVKM. CDR3 nucleotide sequence: TGTGCCAGCAGTCCCTGGACAGGTTACAATGAGCAGTTCTTC. It is translated as CASSPWTGYNEQFF.

The CDR3 protein is CASSQDRSAGANVLTF. In DNA, the CDR3 is TGTGCCAGCAGCCAAGATAGAAGCGCTGGGGCCAACGTCCTGACTTTC. The chain links TRBV4-2 to TRBJ2-6; the D is unclear. V lost 0 bases and J lost 2, with 8 bases in between. The CDR3 extends over 16 amino acids. Germline CDR1 and CDR2: LGHNA and YNFKEQ.

This clone was observed a few times. This chain uses TRBV28 with TRBJ2-1; 10 bases match TRBD2. Germline CDR1 reads MDHEN; CDR2 reads SYDVKM. V dropped 8 bases and J dropped 7; count of bases not matched to a gene: 14. This CDR3 is built from 16 residues. The CDR3 DNA follows: TGTGCCAGCGGACTAGCGGCTCATCCAGGGGGTAATGAGCAGTTCTTC. Its protein is CASGLAAHPGGNEQFF.

The chain recombines TRBV7-2 with TRBJ2-1, with 8 bases lining up with TRBD1. This CDR3 contains 15 residues. The germline gives CDR1 SGHTA, CDR2 FQGNSA. V shed 5 bases and J 5 bases; nucleotides not matched to a gene: 8. This CDR3 is CASSQSGTGDNEQFF. The CDR3 DNA is TGTGCCAGCAGCCAAAGTGGGACAGGAGACAATGAGCAGTTCTTC. The full variable domain, its missing parts supplied by reference TRBV7-2 and TRBJ2-1, is GAGVSQSPSNKVTEKGKDVELRCDPISGHTALYWYRQSLGQGLEFLIYFQGNSAPDKSGLPSDRFSAERTGGSVSTLTIQRTQQEDSAVYLCASSQSGTGDNEQFFGPGTRLTVL.

The V gene is TRBV11-3, the J gene TRBJ2-1; TRBD2 matches 8 bases. Germline V gene data show CDR1 as SGHNT and CDR2 as YENEEA. V was clipped by 5 bases and J by 9 bases; unmatched bases: 15. CDR3 size: 16 residues. The CDR3 sequence: CASSPGDGRGEIEQFF. The CDR3 DNA is TGTGCCAGCAGCCCGGGCGACGGGAGGGGGGAGATTGAGCAGTTCTTC.

This rearrangement joins TRBV6-5 to TRBJ1-6, with TRBD1 as a possible D gene (5 bases). V lost 8 bases to trimming and J lost 6 bases, with 14 bases between them. Per germline, CDR1 MNHEY and CDR2 SVGAGI. This CDR3 spans 14 amino acids. The CDR3 region has the DNA TGTGCCAGCCGAAAGACAGACGGTAATTCACCCCTCCACTTT. Amino acid sequence: CASRKTDGNSPLHF.

This clone was recorded a few times. The chain links TRBV7-2 to TRBJ1-3, with 7 bases that match TRBD1. CDR3 size: 16 residues. V was pared by 1 base and J by 4 bases, with 7 bases of the junction left unmatched. Germline V lookup: CDR1 SGHTA, CDR2 FQGNSA. CDR3 amino acids: CASSLENRGSGNTIYF. CDR3 bases: TGTGCCAGCAGCTTAGAGAACAGGGGTTCCGGAAACACCATATATTTT.

V is TRBV4-1 and J is TRBJ1-6, with D unresolved. Trimming pared 1 base from V and 8 bases from J, leaving 12 bases between. From germline, CDR1 is MGHRA and CDR2 YSYEKL. This CDR3 is 15 amino acids long. The CDR3 DNA sequence: TGCGCCAGCAGCCAAGTGGTGCTACAGCATTCACCCCTCCACTTT. As protein: CASSQVVLQHSPLHF.

J is TRBJ2-7 and V is TRBV4-1; D remains ambiguous. Trimming removed 1 base at V and 2 bases at J, with 6 bases between. Germline CDR1 is MGHRA and CDR2 is YSYEKL. This CDR3 comprises 13 residues. CDR3 sequence (DNA): TGCGCCAGCAGCCAAGTTTACACCTACGAGCAGTACTTC. It specifies CASSQVYTYEQYF.

The chain combines TRBV28 with TRBJ2-1, with 10 bases matching TRBD2. The trim removed 2 bases at V and 0 bases at J, leaving 1 base unmatched. CDR3 length: 16 residues. CDR1 MDHEN and CDR2 SYDVKM come from the germline V gene. CDR3 nucleotide sequence: TGTGCCAGCAGTTTAACTAGCGGGGCCTCCTACAATGAGCAGTTCTTC. It translates to CASSLTSGASYNEQFF. Full variable domain (rest looked up from reference TRBV28 and TRBJ2-1): DVKVTQSSRYLVKRTGEKVFLECVQDMDHENMFWYRQDPGLGLRLIYFSYDVKMKEKGDIPEGYSVSREKKERFSLILESASTNQTSMYLCASSLTSGASYNEQFFGPGTRLTVL.

The chain employs TRBV5-1 and TRBJ2-3; D is undetermined. Germline V gene lookup returns CDR1 SGHRS and CDR2 YFSETQ. Trimming stripped 3 bases from V and 2 bases from J, with 10 bases between. The CDR3 covers 14 residues. The CDR3 spells CASSSRRDTDTQYF. CDR3 nucleotides: TGCGCCAGCAGCTCACGAAGAGACACAGATACGCAGTATTTT.

The chain employs TRBV28 and TRBJ1-2; possibly TRBD1 for D (5 bases). The CDR3 covers 14 residues. Trimming cost V 7 bases and J 0 bases, with 12 bases left between them. CDR1 and CDR2 (germline): MDHEN, SYDVKM. This CDR3 reads CASMGTYPNYGYTF. CDR3 nucleotides: TGTGCCAGCATGGGGACTTACCCTAACTATGGCTACACCTTC.